The 3 T cell receptor beta chains listed next were all sequenced from one sample in a study of blood T cell repertoires in COVID-19. Only in-frame clones appear in the TCRdb table, and some are missing; sequencing was by immunoSEQ multiplex PCR. The data contain about 350,000 clones, 85% to 90% of them singletons. Source material: peripheral blood. The receptors were gathered from a woman between 45 and 65 years old with COVID-19, enrolled during active disease.

The chain recombines TRBV7-9 with TRBJ1-1; D gene uncertain. The CDR3 is made up of 18 amino acids. CDR1 is SEHNR, CDR2 FQNEAQ, per germline (reference sequence). Trimming cost V 5 bases and J 0 bases, with 22 bases left between them. The CDR3 DNA follows: TGTGCCAGCAGCAGGCCATCCGGGGTCACGCGTCTGAACACTGAAGCTTTCTTT. Amino acid sequence: CASSRPSGVTRLNTEAFF.

V is TRBV6-5 and J is TRBJ1-6; tentatively, D is TRBD1 (6 bases). Germline V gene lookup returns CDR1 MNHEY and CDR2 SVGAGI. V was trimmed by 8 bases and J by 10 bases, leaving 12 bases between them. The CDR3 length is 12 residues. Here the CDR3 DNA reads TGTGCCAGCCACGCAGGGGACTCACCCCTCCACTTT. Protein: CASHAGDSPLHF.

The chain employs TRBV24-1 and TRBJ1-4; 9 positions match TRBD1. With 4 bases clipped from V and 11 bases from J, the junction kept 4 bases outside the gene matches. The length of the CDR3 is 13 residues. Germline lookup yields CDR1 KGHDR and CDR2 SFDVKD. CDR3 in amino acids: CATSEPGQGKLFF. CDR3 nucleotides: TGTGCCACCAGTGAACCCGGACAGGGGAAACTGTTTTTT.